The TCR beta chain under discussion was sequenced for a study of metastatic and nonmetastatic thyroid tumors. Study in general: The comparison covered peripheral blood and tumor or nodule tissue in malignant and benign thyroid patients.

By proportion, this clone is medium-sized. No treatment had been given to any patient before thyroid surgery. Germline CDR1 MGHDK, CDR2 SYGVNS. The CDR3 is made up of 16 amino acids. The ends were cut back, 3 bases at V and 5 bases at J, with 16 bases in the middle. MiXCR was used by TCRdb to re-call the PCR reads. The data show 15,000 to 20,000 clones, with about 33% seen just once and approximately 22% held by the top ten. V usage is TRBV25-1 and J usage is TRBJ2-2; possible D gene TRBD1, 6 bases. Source material: adjacent normal tissue. The TCR sequence derives from a female donor with papillary thyroid cancer or a benign thyroid nodule (not recorded which). Some clones in this sample may be carry-over from other donors' samples. The CDR3 DNA reads as TGTGCCAGCAGTGAGACCGGGCAGGGGTCAACCGGGGAGCTGTTTTTT. It codes for CASSETGQGSTGELFF. Full variable domain (outside the CDR3, taken from reference TRBV25-1 and TRBJ2-2): EADIYQTPRYLVIGTGKKITLECSQTMGHDKMYWYQQDPGMELHLIHYSYGVNSTEKGDLSSESTVSRIRTEHFPLTLESARPSHTSQYLCASSETGQGSTGELFFGEGSRLTVL.